The 27 T cell receptor beta chains below come from one sample, sequenced in a study of blood T cell repertoires in COVID-19. The assay was immunoSEQ multiplex PCR, and TCRdb's table has in-frame clones only and misses some. The table includes 310,000 or so clones, approximately 86% detected once. The sample consisted of PBMCs or T cells enriched from blood (not recorded which). Every receptor here comes from a woman aged 18-29 years who had recovered from COVID-19.

The chain joins TRBV5-1 to TRBJ1-4; D ambiguous. The germline V and J ends were trimmed by 4 bases and 4 bases, with 11 bases remaining between them. Germline V CDR1 and CDR2: SGHRS, YFSETQ. The CDR3 has 14 amino acids. The CDR3: CASSREGFNEKLFF. The CDR3 region has the DNA TGCGCCAGCAGCCGGGAAGGGTTTAATGAAAAACTGTTTTTT. Looking up the rest from reference TRBV5-1 and TRBJ1-4 gives the full variable domain: KAGVTQTPRYLIKTRGQQVTLSCSPISGHRSVSWYQQTPGQGLQFLFEYFSETQRNKGNFPGRFSGRQFSNSRSEMNVSTLELGDSALYLCASSREGFNEKLFFGSGTQLSVL.

The V and J genes are TRBV18 and TRBJ2-2; TRBD2 is a possible D gene (6 bases). Trimming stripped 3 bases from V and 9 bases from J, with 14 bases between. CDR3 length equals 14 residues. Germline CDR1 KGHSH, CDR2 LQKENI. CDR3 bases: TGTGCCAGCTCACCCCCCGGGGGTCCCCGGGAGCTGTTTTTT. It translates to CASSPPGGPRELFF.

V is TRBV21-1 and J is TRBJ1-2. TRBV21-1 is a known pseudogene. The CDR3 is 14 residues long. The chain's CDR3 is CASSPWKGRGGYTF. CDR3 bases: TGTGCCAGCAGCCCCTGGAAAGGGAGGGGTGGCTACACCTTC.

The genes are TRBV15 and TRBJ1-1; tentative D call: TRBD1 (6 bases). V was cut by 1 base and J by 3 bases, with 12 bases left in between. The CDR3 spans 15 residues. Germline values: CDR1 LNHNV, CDR2 YYDKDF (reference sequence). The CDR3 sequence: CATSRGRQVDTEAFF. The DNA of the CDR3 is TGTGCCACCAGCAGAGGGCGACAGGTAGACACTGAAGCTTTCTTT.

This sequence joins TRBV27 and TRBJ1-2; D uncertain. Germline values: CDR1 MNHEY, CDR2 SMNVEV (reference sequence). The CDR3 spans 14 residues. V was shortened by 0 bases and J by 4 bases, with 9 bases between the two germline ends. DNA of the CDR3: TGTGCCAGCAGTTTATCGCGGGCCAGCTATGGCTACACCTTC. Protein: CASSLSRASYGYTF.

The rearrangement links TRBV2 to TRBJ2-2; possibly TRBD1 for D (5 bases). CDR3 length equals 15 residues. Looked up from germline, CDR1 is SNHLY and CDR2 is FYNNEI. V dropped 1 base and J dropped 6 bases, with 12 bases sitting between them. This CDR3 reads CASSEVRSQAGELFF. In nucleotides, the CDR3 is TGTGCCAGCAGTGAAGTCAGATCACAGGCCGGGGAGCTGTTTTTT.

This sequence joins TRBV11-2 and TRBJ2-3; tentative D call: TRBD2 (5 bases). Germline-derived CDR1 and CDR2 are SGHAT and FQNNGV. The V end was cut by 4 bases, the J end by 6 bases, with 11 bases between. The CDR3 is 13 residues long. This chain's CDR3 is CASSSSGEDTQYF. The CDR3 nucleotides read TGTGCCAGCAGCTCCTCCGGGGAGGATACGCAGTATTTT.

This chain connects TRBV18 to TRBJ2-7; TRBD2 is a possible D gene (6 bases). This CDR3 region has 16 residues. V was cut by 1 base and J by 6 bases, with 19 bases left in between. The germline V gene has CDR1 KGHSH and CDR2 LQKENI. The CDR3 is CASSPQIGSTLREQYF. The CDR3 DNA reads as TGTGCCAGCTCACCACAAATCGGGAGTACCCTCCGCGAGCAGTACTTC.

The rearrangement uses TRBV6-5 and TRBJ1-1; D is unresolved. Trimming stripped 10 bases from V and 4 bases from J, with 10 bases between. Germline V gene sequence: CDR1 MNHEY, CDR2 SVGAGI. The CDR3 runs to 11 residues. CDR3: CATRRFTEAFF. The DNA of the CDR3 is TGTGCCACCCGGAGGTTCACTGAAGCTTTCTTT.

Only a few counts were recorded for this clone. The chain has TRBV6-5 and TRBJ1-4; 8 bases are shared with TRBD1. Germline CDR1 is MNHEY and CDR2 is SVGAGI. V trimming: 2 bases; J trimming: 8 bases; junction bases outside the gene matches: 10. The CDR3 length is 16 residues. CDR3 region: CASSYQRTGRLEKLFF. The CDR3 nucleotides are TGTGCCAGCAGTTACCAACGGACAGGGAGGTTGGAAAAACTGTTTTTT.

V gene TRBV20-1 combines with J gene TRBJ1-3, with D unclear. Germline assignment: CDR1 DFQATT and CDR2 SNEGSKA (reference sequence). V was trimmed by 2 bases and J by 9 bases, leaving 8 bases between them. CDR3 length: 11 residues. The CDR3: CSARIGGTIYF. The CDR3 nucleotides read TGCAGTGCTAGAATTGGCGGCACCATATATTTT.

The chain carries TRBV9 and TRBJ1-2, with D perhaps TRBD1 (6 bases). Germline V lookup: CDR1 SGDLS, CDR2 YYNGEE. The germline V and J ends were trimmed by 0 bases and 2 bases, with 14 bases remaining between them. This CDR3 is 16 amino acids long. CDR3 DNA sequence: TGTGCCAGCAGCGTAGAAATTGGGACACGCAACTATGGCTACACCTTC. Translating it yields CASSVEIGTRNYGYTF.

Remarks on this clone: In the same sample, other DNA sequences code for this CDR3. The CDR3 loop is CASSIRDRDSEQYF. The CDR3 nucleotides read TGTGCCAGTAGTATACGGGACAGGGACTCAGAGCAGTACTTC. V gene TRBV19 combines with J gene TRBJ2-7, with 9 bases fitting TRBD1. Germline values: CDR1 LNHDA, CDR2 SQIVND (reference sequence). The CDR3 has 14 amino acids. The ends lost 2 bases at V and 7 bases at J; junction bases unmatched: 6. Drawing the rest from reference TRBV19 and TRBJ2-7, the complete variable domain is DGGITQSPKYLFRKEGQNVTLSCEQNLNHDAMYWYRQDPGQGLRLIYYSQIVNDFQKGDIAEGYSVSREKKESFPLTVTSAQKNPTAFYLCASSIRDRDSEQYFGPGTRLTVT.

The chain has TRBV2 and TRBJ2-4; 12 bases are a match to TRBD2. From germline, CDR1 is SNHLY and CDR2 FYNNEI. V lost 5 bases and J lost 0; bases outside the gene matches: 8. This CDR3 has 18 amino acids. The CDR3 DNA sequence: TGTGCCAGCAGTTTGACTAGCGGGGGCCCAATAGCCAAAAACATTCAGTACTTC. This encodes CASSLTSGGPIAKNIQYF.

Only a few counts were recorded for this clone. This chain uses TRBV6-1 with TRBJ1-4; 8 nucleotides align to TRBD1. CDR1 is MNHNS, CDR2 SASEGT, per germline. This CDR3 has 15 amino acids. The V gene end was trimmed by 3 bases and the J gene end by 8 bases; junction bases not matched to a gene: 8. The CDR3, as DNA: TGTGCCAGCAGTGAGACCAGGGGGCGGCGAGAAAAACTGTTTTTT. It is translated as CASSETRGRREKLFF.

The chain recombines TRBV5-1 with TRBJ2-3; TRBD2 matches 10 bases. This CDR3 has 17 residues. Germline lookup yields CDR1 SGHRS and CDR2 YFSETQ. The V and J ends lost 1 base and 0 bases, in that order; junction bases with no gene match: 5. Here the CDR3 reads CASSLSGLADSTDTQYF. CDR3 bases: TGCGCCAGCAGCTTGTCCGGACTAGCGGATAGCACAGATACGCAGTATTTT.

A single count supports this clone. The chain joins TRBV18 to TRBJ1-2; the match to TRBD1 covers 8 bases. V gave up 6 bases and J gave up 4 bases; unmatched junction bases: 10. The CDR3 runs to 15 residues. The germline CDR1 and CDR2 sequences are KGHSH and LQKENI. CDR3 in DNA: TGTGCCAGCTCGTTAGACAGGGGCGCTGGCTATGGCTACACCTTC. This codes for CASSLDRGAGYGYTF.

The CDR3 sequence: CSVERSGSSYEQYF. DNA for the CDR3: TGCAGCGTTGAGCGTAGCGGGAGCTCCTACGAGCAGTACTTC. V gene TRBV29-1 combines with J gene TRBJ2-7; 9 bases align to TRBD2. This CDR3 has 14 residues. V lost 3 bases, J lost 0 bases, and 3 bases stayed unmatched. Germline assignment: CDR1 SQVTM and CDR2 ANQGSEA.

The chain is built from TRBV28 and TRBJ2-1, with 13 bases fitting TRBD2. The CDR3 is made up of 16 amino acids. V shed 5 bases, J shed 2 bases, and the junction held 3 bases outside the gene matches. From germline, CDR1 is MDHEN and CDR2 SYDVKM. CDR3 amino acids: CASSKGLAGAYNEQFF. The CDR3 DNA is TGTGCCAGCAGTAAAGGACTAGCGGGGGCCTACAATGAGCAGTTCTTC.

V gene TRBV7-2 combines with J gene TRBJ2-3, with D perhaps TRBD2 (6 bases). This CDR3 has 14 residues. Germline V gene lookup returns CDR1 SGHTA and CDR2 FQGNSA. V was cut by 6 bases and J by 2 bases, with 12 bases left in between. CDR3 DNA: TGTGCCAGCAGACGCGCGGGACTCACAGATACGCAGTATTTT. This translates into CASRRAGLTDTQYF.

This chain connects TRBV3-1 (or the pseudogene TRBV3-2) to TRBJ1-1, with unresolved D. Trimming removed 0 bases at V and 0 bases at J, with 14 bases between. The length of the CDR3 is 17 residues. The germline gives CDR1 LGHDT, CDR2 YNNKEL (reference sequence). CDR3 loop: CASSQERYRALNTEAFF. The DNA of the CDR3 is TGTGCCAGCAGCCAAGAACGATACAGAGCTTTGAACACTGAAGCTTTCTTT.

This chain links TRBV18 with TRBJ1-6; D may be TRBD1 (6 bases). V was cut by 3 bases and J by 4 bases, with 10 bases left in between. The germline CDR1 and CDR2 sequences are KGHSH and LQKENI. This CDR3 contains 15 residues. The CDR3 spells CASSPGQNYNSPLHF. CDR3 DNA sequence: TGTGCCAGCTCACCCGGACAGAATTATAATTCACCCCTCCACTTT.

The gene calls are TRBV7-9 and TRBJ1-2; TRBD1 agrees at 11 bases. V lost 8 bases and J lost 2; bases outside the gene matches: 13. Germline lookup yields CDR1 SEHNR and CDR2 FQNEAQ (reference sequence). This CDR3 region has 17 residues. CDR3 sequence (DNA): TGTGCCAGCCGACGGGTGGGACAGGGGGGTCGGAACTATGGCTACACCTTC. It codes for CASRRVGQGGRNYGYTF. Full variable domain (rest looked up from reference TRBV7-9 and TRBJ1-2): DTGVSQNPRHKITKRGQNVTFRCDPISEHNRLYWYRQTLGQGPEFLTYFQNEAQLEKSRLLSDRFSAERPKGSFSTLEIQRTEQGDSAMYLCASRRVGQGGRNYGYTFGSGTRLTVV.

The V and J genes are TRBV6-6 and TRBJ2-5, with a tentative D call TRBD2 (6 bases). The V and J ends lost 8 bases and 1 base respectively, with 14 bases between them. The CDR3 loop spans 14 amino acids. CDR1 is MNHNY and CDR2 is SVGAGI in the germline V gene (reference sequence). The chain's CDR3 is CASPHRESQETQYF. The CDR3, as DNA: TGTGCCAGCCCTCATCGGGAGAGCCAAGAGACCCAGTACTTC.

The gene calls are TRBV28 and TRBJ2-2; 7 bases align to TRBD1. The junction had 8 bases not matched to a gene; V was cut back by 6 bases and J by 4 bases. There are 15 residues in the CDR3. CDR1 is MDHEN and CDR2 is SYDVKM in the germline V gene. The CDR3 DNA follows: TGTGCCAGCAGCCCTACGACAGGGATCACCGGGGAGCTGTTTTTT. Translating gives CASSPTTGITGELFF.

This clone was found a few times. V and J are TRBV7-3 and TRBJ2-1; TRBD1 matches 8 bases. This CDR3 is 15 amino acids long. Per the germline V gene, CDR1 is SGHTA and CDR2 is FQGTGA. Germline trimming cut 4 bases from V and 7 bases from J; bases unmatched to any gene: 9. The CDR3 spells CASSSTGQGANEQFF. The CDR3 DNA sequence: TGTGCCAGCAGCTCGACCGGACAGGGAGCGAATGAGCAGTTCTTC.

The chain is built from TRBV7-2 and TRBJ1-2, with D hard to call. This CDR3 has 15 amino acids. Germline V CDR1 and CDR2: SGHTA, FQGNSA. V dropped 3 bases and J dropped 6 bases, with 17 bases sitting between them. The CDR3 here is CASSFGLGGGDGYTF. In DNA, the CDR3 is TGTGCCAGCAGCTTCGGGTTAGGAGGCGGAGATGGCTACACCTTC.